This entry is about one T cell receptor beta chain. No antigen is known for it. Produced via immunoSEQ multiplex PCR; TCRdb's table is partial and in-frame only. Among some 130,000 clones listed, about 93% were seen once. This record comes from a study of T cell responses to AZD1222 COVID-19 vaccine. Study-wide findings and caveats: Nearly half of spike-specific TCRs reportedly target variant regions that are unmutated in the B.1.351 and B.1.1.7 variants.

The CDR3 sequence is 14 residues long. Germline lookup yields CDR1 MNHEY and CDR2 SMNVEV (reference sequence). The V gene lost 3 bases and the J gene lost 3 bases, with 9 bases spanning the gap. The TCR was taken from an adult in good health. The chain uses TRBV27 and TRBJ1-3, with D unresolved. Sequencing was performed on peripheral blood, taken on day 0 of AZD1222 vaccination. DNA for the CDR3: TGTGCCAGCAGTTTTGGGATAAGTGGAAACACCATATATTTT. Its translation is CASSFGISGNTIYF.